The 27 T cell receptor beta chains listed next were all sequenced from one sample in a study of T cells in Graves' hyperthyroidism and ophthalmopathy. The source material, RNA transcripts, was used to amplify TCR beta CDR3 regions. When the TCR CDR3 underwent first-round RT-PCR, the HTBI primer set was used. Each CDR3 protein gets one entry after TCRdb re-called the multiplex PCR reads with MiXCR. The sample lists around 520,000 distinct CDR3 sequences; around 14% were seen once. The sequenced material came from blood. All receptors come from a woman aged 18-29 years with Graves' hyperthyroidism.

V usage is TRBV27 and J usage is TRBJ2-7; D not resolved. Germline V gives CDR1 MNHEY, CDR2 SMNVEV (reference sequence). The V gene lost 1 base and the J gene lost 2 bases, with 9 bases spanning the gap. CDR3 size: 14 residues. DNA for the CDR3: TGTGCCAGCAGTTTATGGGCAGGACCCTACGAGCAGTACTTC. Amino acid sequence: CASSLWAGPYEQYF.

This clonotype came up a few times. This chain uses TRBV20-1 with TRBJ1-4; 8 positions match TRBD1. The CDR3 contains 15 residues. Germline loops: CDR1 DFQATT, CDR2 SNEGSKA (reference sequence). Trimming at V came to 6 bases and at J to 4 bases, leaving 10 bases not matched to a gene. The CDR3 region is CSALTDRAINEKLFF. Here the CDR3 DNA reads TGCAGTGCACTTACGGACAGGGCTATTAATGAAAAACTGTTTTTT.

This clonotype was counted ten times or more. The V gene is TRBV19, the J gene TRBJ2-3; 8 positions agree with TRBD2. The CDR3 consists of 13 residues. Trimming cost V 8 bases and J 6 bases; bases outside gene matches: 7. Germline values: CDR1 LNHDA, CDR2 SQIVND (reference sequence). Written as DNA, the CDR3 is TGTGCCAGTGGGGGGACTAGGTTCGATACGCAGTATTTT. This encodes CASGGTRFDTQYF.

There are many counts of this clonotype. The chain has TRBV2 and TRBJ2-4, with unresolved D. CDR3 length: 10 amino acids. In germline, CDR1 is SNHLY, CDR2 FYNNEI. V was clipped by 11 bases and J by 7 bases, with 9 bases between them. The CDR3 sequence is CAGPVNIQYF. Written as DNA, the CDR3 is TGTGCCGGACCGGTGAACATTCAGTACTTC.

This clonotype was found a few times. The genes are TRBV6-5 and TRBJ2-3; no clear D gene. CDR1 and CDR2 from the germline V gene are MNHEY and SVGAGI. Trimming pared 0 bases from V and 7 bases from J, leaving 8 bases between. This CDR3 has 13 residues. The CDR3 nucleotides are TGTGCCAGCAGTTACTCGATCGTCAATACGCAGTATTTT. It specifies CASSYSIVNTQYF.

This clonotype was recorded a few times. The genes are TRBV7-6 and TRBJ1-2, with 8 bases that match TRBD1. The CDR3 loop spans 16 amino acids. J lost 4 bases, V lost 4 bases, and 11 bases had no gene match. Per germline, CDR1 SGHVS and CDR2 FNYEAQ. The CDR3 nucleotides are TGTGCCAGCAGCTCCCGGGGGGGACAGGCCCTCTATGGCTACACCTTC. The encoded protein is CASSSRGGQALYGYTF.

DNA of the CDR3: TGCGCCAGCAGGGGGGCCGAAGGCGCTGGGGAGCTGTTTTTT. This encodes CASRGAEGAGELFF. The chain uses TRBV5-1 and TRBJ2-2, with a tentative D call TRBD1 (6 bases). The CDR3 is 14 residues long. Trimming removed 5 bases from V and 8 bases from J, with 16 bases in between. The germline CDR1 and CDR2 sequences are SGHRS and YFSETQ.

This clonotype was seen a few times. The chain is built from TRBV5-1 and TRBJ2-7, with 11 bases fitting TRBD2. Trimming at V came to 0 bases and at J to 7 bases, leaving 6 bases not matched to a gene. This CDR3 is built from 15 residues. Per the germline V gene, CDR1 is SGHRS and CDR2 is YFSETQ. CDR3 in amino acids: CASSLVAGGPQEQYF. CDR3 coding DNA: TGCGCCAGCAGCTTGGTAGCGGGAGGGCCGCAAGAGCAGTACTTC.

This clonotype was recorded at least ten times. The chain employs TRBV2 and TRBJ2-2, with D unresolved. The CDR3 contains 14 residues. CDR1 SNHLY and CDR2 FYNNEI come from the germline V gene. The germline V and J ends were trimmed by 7 bases and 2 bases, with 11 bases remaining between them. The CDR3 sequence: CASIRMANTGELFF. The CDR3 DNA sequence: TGTGCCAGCATTAGGATGGCCAACACCGGGGAGCTGTTTTTT.

In its sample, this clonotype was seen many times. The CDR3: CASSRSGALLTYNEQFF. CDR3 in DNA: TGTGCCAGCTCACGAAGCGGTGCCCTCCTGACCTACAATGAGCAGTTCTTC. This chain uses TRBV18 with TRBJ2-1, with D perhaps matching TRBD2 (5 bases). From germline, CDR1 is KGHSH and CDR2 LQKENI. CDR3 length equals 17 residues. V was trimmed by 4 bases and J by 2 bases, leaving 18 bases between them.

This clonotype was counted many times. V usage is TRBV19 and J usage is TRBJ2-1, with TRBD2 matching 9 bases. The CDR3 is made up of 14 amino acids. Trimming removed 7 bases from V and 4 bases from J; junction bases left unmatched: 5. Germline V gene data show CDR1 as LNHDA and CDR2 as SQIVND (reference sequence). The CDR3 DNA reads as TGTGCCAGTAAGCCTAGCGGGATATACAATGAGCAGTTCTTC. It encodes CASKPSGIYNEQFF.

A note on this clonotype: This may be a read error, as it is one base from a much larger clone. The chain has TRBV9 and TRBJ1-3; D possibly corresponds to TRBD1 (5 bases). Germline assignment: CDR1 SGDLS and CDR2 YYNGEE. The CDR3 is 16 amino acids. The CDR3 is CASSTTGGEGGNTICF. In DNA form, the CDR3 reads TGTGCCAGCAGCACTACCGGGGGGGAAGGCGGAAACACCATATGTTTT.

This clonotype was counted at least ten times. The chain recombines TRBV12-3 or TRBV12-4 with TRBJ2-4; D unclear. V was cut by 3 bases and J by 0 bases, with 6 bases left in between. The CDR3 runs to 14 residues. This CDR3 is CASSFGLAKNIQYF. CDR3 bases: TGTGCCAGCAGTTTTGGCTTAGCCAAAAACATTCAGTACTTC.

This clonotype has a handful of counts. The V and J genes are TRBV29-1 and TRBJ1-4; D gene ambiguous. Germline V lookup: CDR1 SQVTM, CDR2 ANQGSEA. The V and J ends lost 2 bases and 5 bases respectively, with 9 bases between them. CDR3 size: 13 residues. CDR3 coding DNA: TGCAGCGTTGAAATTTCGACGAATGAAAAACTGTTTTTT. Encoded protein: CSVEISTNEKLFF.

This clonotype has a handful of counts. The CDR3 bases are TGTGCCGTCGGCGGGAGGGGGAGCTCCTACAATGAGCAGTTCTTC. It encodes CAVGGRGSSYNEQFF. The chain employs TRBV24-1 and TRBJ2-1; 9 nucleotides match TRBD2. With V trimmed by 12 bases and J by 0 bases, 8 bases remained unmatched. The length of the CDR3 is 15 residues. Germline-derived CDR1 and CDR2 are KGHDR and SFDVKD.

This clonotype occurred a few times. The chain uses TRBV4-1 and TRBJ2-1, with TRBD2 matching over 8 bases. The CDR3 sequence is 15 residues long. The germline CDR1 and CDR2 sequences are MGHRA and YSYEKL. V was pared by 4 bases and J by 5 bases, with 7 bases of the junction left unmatched. The CDR3 DNA sequence: TGCGCCAGCAGCCTCGCGCCGGGAGGGAACAATGAGCAGTTCTTC. It codes for CASSLAPGGNNEQFF.

This clonotype was seen at least ten times. The genes are TRBV20-1 and TRBJ2-1; D may be TRBD2 (7 bases). V was pared by 5 bases and J by 7 bases, with 24 bases between. This CDR3 is built from 16 residues. Germline loops: CDR1 DFQATT, CDR2 SNEGSKA (reference sequence). The CDR3 nucleotides are TGCAGTGCTCACAAACCGGGGGGCGCAGGGAGAAATGAGCAGTTCTTC. Its translation: CSAHKPGGAGRNEQFF.

The chain is built from TRBV19 and TRBJ1-2, with a weak D call TRBD1 (6 bases). The V end lost 5 bases, the J end lost 4 bases, and 14 bases lay between the germline ends. The CDR3 loop spans 14 amino acids. CDR1 is LNHDA and CDR2 is SQIVND in the germline V gene (reference sequence). The CDR3 sequence: CASSQEGGFYGYTF. For the CDR3, the DNA is TGTGCCAGTAGTCAAGAGGGGGGCTTCTATGGCTACACCTTC.

This clonotype was detected a few times. The chain couples TRBV9 to TRBJ2-2; TRBD2 matches 13 bases. J lost 3 bases, V lost 0 bases, and 2 bases had no gene match. The CDR3 length is 17 residues. Germline V gene data show CDR1 as SGDLS and CDR2 as YYNGEE. CDR3 region: CASSVEGLAGYTGELFF. In nucleotides, the CDR3 is TGTGCCAGCAGCGTAGAGGGACTAGCGGGATACACCGGGGAGCTGTTTTTT.

This clonotype was seen repeatedly, ten times or more. The chain carries TRBV12-3 or TRBV12-4 and TRBJ2-1; D is ambiguous. This CDR3 comprises 12 residues. Trimming pared 6 bases from V and 9 bases from J, leaving 12 bases between. CDR3 loop: CASSPDVSEQFF. The CDR3 DNA sequence: TGTGCCAGCAGCCCGGACGTTAGTGAGCAGTTCTTC.

This clonotype was counted at least ten times. The V call is TRBV3-1, the J call TRBJ2-5; D possibly corresponds to TRBD2 (6 bases). V lost 0 bases to trimming and J lost 3 bases, with 8 bases between them. The CDR3 length is 14 residues. Germline CDR1 and CDR2: LGHDT and YNNKEL (reference sequence). Written as DNA, the CDR3 is TGTGCCAGCAGCCAAGAAACGGGGGAAGAGACCCAGTACTTC. Translating it yields CASSQETGEETQYF.

Notes on this clonotype: This sequence may be a read error, since a much larger clone differs from it by one base. The chain is built from TRBV18 and TRBJ2-7, with D unresolved. The V and J ends lost 5 bases and 7 bases respectively, with 9 bases between them. The germline V gene encodes CDR1 KGHSH and CDR2 LQKENI. CDR3 length: 11 amino acids. CDR3 sequence reads: CASSNGREQYF. In nucleotides, the CDR3 is TGTGCCAGCTCAAACGGGCGGGAGCAGTACTTC.

This clonotype was recorded many times. The chain links TRBV24-1 to TRBJ1-2; 9 bases match TRBD1. The CDR3 consists of 16 residues. V dropped 4 bases and J dropped 6; count of bases not matched to a gene: 11. Germline V lookup: CDR1 KGHDR, CDR2 SFDVKD. CDR3 bases: TGTGCCACCAGTGACCCCGGGACAGGGACGGGCGATGGCTACACCTTC. Amino acid sequence: CATSDPGTGTGDGYTF.

Many counts were recorded for this clonotype. The V call is TRBV20-1, the J call TRBJ1-2, with TRBD1 identical over 9 bases. The ends lost 2 bases at V and 7 bases at J; junction bases unmatched: 11. CDR3 length: 15 amino acids. Looked up from germline, CDR1 is DFQATT and CDR2 is SNEGSKA (reference sequence). This CDR3 is CSARRFGDRASGYTF. The DNA for the CDR3 is TGCAGTGCTAGAAGGTTCGGGGACAGGGCAAGTGGCTACACCTTC.

This clonotype was picked up many times. The V gene is TRBV30, the J gene TRBJ2-2, with TRBD1 matching 10 bases. The CDR3 extends over 14 amino acids. Germline V lookup: CDR1 GTSNPN, CDR2 SVGIG (reference sequence). The V segment lost 3 bases and the J segment 7 bases; nucleotides outside the gene matches: 5. The CDR3 DNA sequence: TGTGCCTGGAGGCGACAGGGGGCCGGCGGGGAGCTGTTTTTT. This codes for CAWRRQGAGGELFF.

The table lists this clonotype with many counts. The chain recombines TRBV12-3 or TRBV12-4 with TRBJ1-4; 9 bases align to TRBD1. The ends lost 5 bases at V and 6 bases at J; junction bases unmatched: 10. This CDR3 is 16 amino acids long. The CDR3 here is CASSLGTGFGDEKLFF. The CDR3 bases are TGTGCCAGCAGTCTCGGGACAGGGTTTGGGGATGAAAAACTGTTTTTT.

The chain couples TRBV12-5 to TRBJ1-5, with a tentative D call TRBD1 (5 bases). V gave up 2 bases and J gave up 2 bases, with 13 bases separating them. Germline V CDR1 and CDR2: LGHNT, FRNRAP. The CDR3 extends over 16 amino acids. CDR3 protein: CASGLQQELGNQPQHF. The CDR3 coding sequence is TGTGCTAGTGGTTTGCAACAGGAACTAGGCAATCAGCCCCAGCATTTT.